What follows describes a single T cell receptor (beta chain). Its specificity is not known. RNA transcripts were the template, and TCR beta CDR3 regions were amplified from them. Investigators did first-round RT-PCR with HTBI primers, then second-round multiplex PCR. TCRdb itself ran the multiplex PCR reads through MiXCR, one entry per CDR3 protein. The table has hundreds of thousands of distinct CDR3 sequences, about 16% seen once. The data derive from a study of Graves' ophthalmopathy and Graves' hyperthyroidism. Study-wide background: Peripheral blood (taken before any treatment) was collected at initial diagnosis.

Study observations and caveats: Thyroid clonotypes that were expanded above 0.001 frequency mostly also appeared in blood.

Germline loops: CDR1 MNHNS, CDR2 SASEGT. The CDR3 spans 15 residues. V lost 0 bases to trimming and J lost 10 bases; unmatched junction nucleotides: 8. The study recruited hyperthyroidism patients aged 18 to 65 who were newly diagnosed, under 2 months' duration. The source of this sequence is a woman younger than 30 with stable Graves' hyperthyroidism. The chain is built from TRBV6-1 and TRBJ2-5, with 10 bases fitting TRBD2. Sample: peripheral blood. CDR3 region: CASSEAPGAGGSQYF. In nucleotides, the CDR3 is TGTGCCAGCAGTGAAGCGCCGGGAGCGGGGGGGAGCCAGTACTTC.